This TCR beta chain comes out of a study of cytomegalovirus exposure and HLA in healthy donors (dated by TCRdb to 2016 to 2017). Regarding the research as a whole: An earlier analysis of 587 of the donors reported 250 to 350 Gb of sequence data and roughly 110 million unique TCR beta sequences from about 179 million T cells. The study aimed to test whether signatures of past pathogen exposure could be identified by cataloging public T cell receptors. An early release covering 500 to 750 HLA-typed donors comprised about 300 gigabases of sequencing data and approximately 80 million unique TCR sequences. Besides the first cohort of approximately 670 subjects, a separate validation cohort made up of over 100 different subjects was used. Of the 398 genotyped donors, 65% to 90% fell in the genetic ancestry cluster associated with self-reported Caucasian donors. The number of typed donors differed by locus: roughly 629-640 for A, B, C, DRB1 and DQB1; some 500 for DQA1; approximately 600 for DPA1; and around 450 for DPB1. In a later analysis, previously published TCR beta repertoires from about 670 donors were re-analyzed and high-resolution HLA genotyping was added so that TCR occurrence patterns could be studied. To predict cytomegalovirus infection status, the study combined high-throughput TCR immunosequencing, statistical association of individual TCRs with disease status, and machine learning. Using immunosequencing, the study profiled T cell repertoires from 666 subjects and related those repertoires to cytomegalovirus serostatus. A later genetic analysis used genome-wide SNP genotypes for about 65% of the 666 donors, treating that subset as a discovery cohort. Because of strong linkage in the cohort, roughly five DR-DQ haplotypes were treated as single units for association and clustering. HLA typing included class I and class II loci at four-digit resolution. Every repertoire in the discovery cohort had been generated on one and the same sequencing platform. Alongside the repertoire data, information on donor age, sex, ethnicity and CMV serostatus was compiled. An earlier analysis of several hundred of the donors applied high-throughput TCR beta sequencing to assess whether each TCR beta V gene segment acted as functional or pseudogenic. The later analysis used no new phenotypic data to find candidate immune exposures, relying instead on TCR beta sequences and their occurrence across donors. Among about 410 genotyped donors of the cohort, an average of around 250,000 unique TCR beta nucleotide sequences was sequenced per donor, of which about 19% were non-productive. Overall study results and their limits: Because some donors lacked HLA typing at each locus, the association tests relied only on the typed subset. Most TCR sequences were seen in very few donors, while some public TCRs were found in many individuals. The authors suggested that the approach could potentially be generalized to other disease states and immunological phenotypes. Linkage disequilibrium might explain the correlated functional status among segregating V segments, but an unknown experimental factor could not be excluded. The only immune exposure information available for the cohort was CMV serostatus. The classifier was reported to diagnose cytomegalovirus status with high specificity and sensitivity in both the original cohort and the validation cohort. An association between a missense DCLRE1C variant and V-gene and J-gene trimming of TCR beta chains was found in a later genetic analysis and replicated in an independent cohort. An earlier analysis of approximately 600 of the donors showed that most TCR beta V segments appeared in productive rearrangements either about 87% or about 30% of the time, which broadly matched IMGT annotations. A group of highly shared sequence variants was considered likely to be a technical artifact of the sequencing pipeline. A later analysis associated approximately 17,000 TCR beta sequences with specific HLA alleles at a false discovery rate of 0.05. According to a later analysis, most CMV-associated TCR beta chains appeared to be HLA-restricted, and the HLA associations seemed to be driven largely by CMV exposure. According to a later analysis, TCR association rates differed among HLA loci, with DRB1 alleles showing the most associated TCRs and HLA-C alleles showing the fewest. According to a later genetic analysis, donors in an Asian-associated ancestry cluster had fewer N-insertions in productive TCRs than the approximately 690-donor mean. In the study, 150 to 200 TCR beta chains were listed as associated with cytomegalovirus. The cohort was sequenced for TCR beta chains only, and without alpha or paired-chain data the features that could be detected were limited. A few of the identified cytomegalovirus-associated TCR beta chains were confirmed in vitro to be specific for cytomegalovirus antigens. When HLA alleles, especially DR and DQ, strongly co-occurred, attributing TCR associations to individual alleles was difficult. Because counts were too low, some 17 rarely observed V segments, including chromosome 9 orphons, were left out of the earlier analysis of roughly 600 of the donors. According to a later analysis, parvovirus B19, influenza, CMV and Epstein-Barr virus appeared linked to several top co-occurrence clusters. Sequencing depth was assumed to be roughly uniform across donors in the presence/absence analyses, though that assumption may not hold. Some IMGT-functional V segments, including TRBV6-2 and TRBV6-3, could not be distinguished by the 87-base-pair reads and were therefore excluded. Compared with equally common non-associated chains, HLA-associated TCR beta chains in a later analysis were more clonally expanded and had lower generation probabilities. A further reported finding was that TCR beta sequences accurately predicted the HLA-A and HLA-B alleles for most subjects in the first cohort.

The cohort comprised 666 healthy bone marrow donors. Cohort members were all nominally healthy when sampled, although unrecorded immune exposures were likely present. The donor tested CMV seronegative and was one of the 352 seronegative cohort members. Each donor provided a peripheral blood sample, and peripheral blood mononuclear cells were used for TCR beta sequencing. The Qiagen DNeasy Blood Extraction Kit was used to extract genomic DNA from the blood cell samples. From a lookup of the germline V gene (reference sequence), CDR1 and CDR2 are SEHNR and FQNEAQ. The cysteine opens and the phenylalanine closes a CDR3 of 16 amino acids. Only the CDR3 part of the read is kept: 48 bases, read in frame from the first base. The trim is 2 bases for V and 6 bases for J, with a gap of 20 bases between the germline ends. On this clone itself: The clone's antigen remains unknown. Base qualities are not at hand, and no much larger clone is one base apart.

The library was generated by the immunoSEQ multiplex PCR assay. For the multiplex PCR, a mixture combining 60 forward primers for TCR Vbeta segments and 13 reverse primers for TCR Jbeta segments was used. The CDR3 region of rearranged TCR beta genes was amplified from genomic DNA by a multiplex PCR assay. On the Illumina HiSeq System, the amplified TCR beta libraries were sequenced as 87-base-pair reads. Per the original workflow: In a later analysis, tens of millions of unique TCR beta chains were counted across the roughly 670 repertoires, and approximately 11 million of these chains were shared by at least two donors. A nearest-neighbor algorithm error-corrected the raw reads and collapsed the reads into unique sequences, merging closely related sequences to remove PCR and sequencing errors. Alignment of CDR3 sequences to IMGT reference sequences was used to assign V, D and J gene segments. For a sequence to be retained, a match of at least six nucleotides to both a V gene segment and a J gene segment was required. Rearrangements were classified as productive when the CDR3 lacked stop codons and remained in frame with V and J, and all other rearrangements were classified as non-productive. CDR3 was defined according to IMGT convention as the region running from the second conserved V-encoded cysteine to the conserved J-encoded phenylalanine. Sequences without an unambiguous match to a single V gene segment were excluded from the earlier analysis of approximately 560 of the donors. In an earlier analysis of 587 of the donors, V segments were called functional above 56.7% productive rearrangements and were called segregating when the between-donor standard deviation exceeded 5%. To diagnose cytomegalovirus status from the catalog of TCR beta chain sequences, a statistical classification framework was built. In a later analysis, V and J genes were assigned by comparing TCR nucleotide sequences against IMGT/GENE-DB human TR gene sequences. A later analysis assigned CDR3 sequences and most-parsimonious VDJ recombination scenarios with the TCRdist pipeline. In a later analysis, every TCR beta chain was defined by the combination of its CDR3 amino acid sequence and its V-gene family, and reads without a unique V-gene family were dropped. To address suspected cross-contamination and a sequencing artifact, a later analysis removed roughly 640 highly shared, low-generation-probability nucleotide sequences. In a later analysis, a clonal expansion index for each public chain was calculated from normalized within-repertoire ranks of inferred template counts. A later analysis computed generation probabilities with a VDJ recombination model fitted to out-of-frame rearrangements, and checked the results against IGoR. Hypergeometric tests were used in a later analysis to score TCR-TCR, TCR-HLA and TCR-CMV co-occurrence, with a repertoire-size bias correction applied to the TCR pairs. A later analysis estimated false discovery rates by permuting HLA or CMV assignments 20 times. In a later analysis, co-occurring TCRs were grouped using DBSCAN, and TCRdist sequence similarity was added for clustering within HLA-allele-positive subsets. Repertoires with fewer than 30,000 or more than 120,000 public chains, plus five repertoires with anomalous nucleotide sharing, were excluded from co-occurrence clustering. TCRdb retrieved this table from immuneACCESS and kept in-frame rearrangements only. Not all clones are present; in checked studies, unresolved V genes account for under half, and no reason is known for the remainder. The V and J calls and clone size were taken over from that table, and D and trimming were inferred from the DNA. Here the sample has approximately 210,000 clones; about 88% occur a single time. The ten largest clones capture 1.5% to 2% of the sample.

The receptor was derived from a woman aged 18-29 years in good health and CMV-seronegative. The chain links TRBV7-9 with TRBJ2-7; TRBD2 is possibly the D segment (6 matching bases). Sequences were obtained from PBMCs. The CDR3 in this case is CASSLNVGQAGLEQYF. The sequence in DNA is TGTGCCAGCAGCTTAAACGTCGGGCAGGCGGGACTCGAGCAGTACTTC.